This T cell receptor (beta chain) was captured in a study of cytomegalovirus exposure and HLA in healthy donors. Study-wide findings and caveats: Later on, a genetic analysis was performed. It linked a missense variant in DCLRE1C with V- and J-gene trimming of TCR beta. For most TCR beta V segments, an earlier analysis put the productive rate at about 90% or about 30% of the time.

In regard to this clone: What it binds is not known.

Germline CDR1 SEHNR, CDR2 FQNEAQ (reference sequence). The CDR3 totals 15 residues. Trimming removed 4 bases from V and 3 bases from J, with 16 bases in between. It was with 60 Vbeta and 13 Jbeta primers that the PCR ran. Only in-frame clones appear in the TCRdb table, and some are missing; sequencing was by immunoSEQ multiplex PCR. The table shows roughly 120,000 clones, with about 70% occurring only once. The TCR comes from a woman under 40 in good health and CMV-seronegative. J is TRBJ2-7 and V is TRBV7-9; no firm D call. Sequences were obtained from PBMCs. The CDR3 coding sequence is TGTGCCAGCAGCTCCCTTGGGCGACAATTCTACGAGCAGTACTTC. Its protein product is CASSSLGRQFYEQYF.